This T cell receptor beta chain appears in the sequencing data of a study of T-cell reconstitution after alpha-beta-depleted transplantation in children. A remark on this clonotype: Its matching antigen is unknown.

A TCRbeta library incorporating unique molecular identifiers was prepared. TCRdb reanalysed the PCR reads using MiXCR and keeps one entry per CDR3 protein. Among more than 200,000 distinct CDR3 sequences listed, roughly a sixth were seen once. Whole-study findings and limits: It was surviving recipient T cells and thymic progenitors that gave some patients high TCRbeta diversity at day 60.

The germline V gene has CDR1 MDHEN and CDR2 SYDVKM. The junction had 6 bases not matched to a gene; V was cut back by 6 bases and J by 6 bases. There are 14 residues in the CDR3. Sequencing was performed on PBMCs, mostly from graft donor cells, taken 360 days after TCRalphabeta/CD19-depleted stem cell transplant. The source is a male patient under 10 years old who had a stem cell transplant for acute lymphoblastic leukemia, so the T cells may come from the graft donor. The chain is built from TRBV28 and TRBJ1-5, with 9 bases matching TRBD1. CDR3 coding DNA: TGTGCCAGCAGCTCCGGGACAGGGTTTCAGCCCCAGCATTTT. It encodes CASSSGTGFQPQHF.